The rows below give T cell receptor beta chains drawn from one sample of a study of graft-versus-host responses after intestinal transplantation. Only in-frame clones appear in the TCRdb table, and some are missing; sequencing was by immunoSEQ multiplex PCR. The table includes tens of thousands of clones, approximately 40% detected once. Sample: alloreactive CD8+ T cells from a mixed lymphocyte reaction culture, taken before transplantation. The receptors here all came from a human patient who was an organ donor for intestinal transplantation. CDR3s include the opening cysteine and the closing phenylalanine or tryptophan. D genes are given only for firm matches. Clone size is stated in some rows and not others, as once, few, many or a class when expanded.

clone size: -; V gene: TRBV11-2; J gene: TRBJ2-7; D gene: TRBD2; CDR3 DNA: TGTGCCAGCAGCTTAACCCCCGGGACTATATACGAGCAGTACTTC; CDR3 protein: CASSLTPGTIYEQYF
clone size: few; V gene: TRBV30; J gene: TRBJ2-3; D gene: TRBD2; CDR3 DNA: TGTGCCTCCCACTTGCGGGAGTTCCCAGATACGCAGTATTTT; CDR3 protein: CASHLREFPDTQYF
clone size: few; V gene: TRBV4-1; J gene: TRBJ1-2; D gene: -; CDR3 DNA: TGCGCCAGCAGCCAAGAAATCGCTCCGGGGGCGATCTATGGCTACACCTTC; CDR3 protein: CASSQEIAPGAIYGYTF
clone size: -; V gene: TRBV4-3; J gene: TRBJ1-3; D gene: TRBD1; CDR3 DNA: TGCGCCAGCAGCCGGGGACAGCGACGCTCTGGAAACACCATATATTTT; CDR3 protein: CASSRGQRRSGNTIYF
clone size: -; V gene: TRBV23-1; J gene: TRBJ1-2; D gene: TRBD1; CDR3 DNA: TGCGCCAGCAGTCAATCGTATCGAGGGGGCGCGAACTATGGCTACACCTTC; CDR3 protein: CASSQSYRGGANYGYTF
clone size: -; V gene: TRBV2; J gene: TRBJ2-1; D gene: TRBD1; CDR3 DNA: TGTGCCAGCAGTCCACCGGGACAGGGTTTGGATAATGAGCAGTTCTTC; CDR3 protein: CASSPPGQGLDNEQFF
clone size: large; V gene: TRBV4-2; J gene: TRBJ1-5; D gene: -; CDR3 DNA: TGTGCCAGCAGCCATTTGAATCAGCCCCAGCATTTT; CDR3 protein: CASSHLNQPQHF
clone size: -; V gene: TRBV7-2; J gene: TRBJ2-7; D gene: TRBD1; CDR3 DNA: TGTGCCAGCAGCTTCCATACGACAGGGTTCACCTACGAGCAGTACTTC; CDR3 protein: CASSFHTTGFTYEQYF
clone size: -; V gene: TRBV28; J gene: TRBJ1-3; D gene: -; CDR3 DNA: TGTGCCAGCAGTTTTCGGTTTAAGGGGGCTGGAAACACCATATATTTT; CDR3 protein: CASSFRFKGAGNTIYF
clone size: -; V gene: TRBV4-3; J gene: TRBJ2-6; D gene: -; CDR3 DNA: TGCGCCAGCAGTCCCTCTGGGGCCAACGTCCTGACTTTC; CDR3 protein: CASSPSGANVLTF
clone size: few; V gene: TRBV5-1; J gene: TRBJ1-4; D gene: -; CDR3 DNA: TGCGCCAGCAGCTTCCCCCCCGGGCGCCTGTTTTTT; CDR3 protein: CASSFPPGRLFF
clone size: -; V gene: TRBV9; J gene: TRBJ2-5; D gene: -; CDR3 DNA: TGTGCCAGCAGCGCGGTTGGCGGCCAAGAGACCCAGTACTTC; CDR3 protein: CASSAVGGQETQYF
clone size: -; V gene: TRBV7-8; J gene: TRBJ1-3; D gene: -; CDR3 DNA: TGTGCCAGCAGCTTAGCAGGGGGGAGCTCTGGAAACACCATATATTTT; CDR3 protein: CASSLAGGSSGNTIYF
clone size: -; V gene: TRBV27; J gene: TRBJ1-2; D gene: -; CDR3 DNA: TGTGCCACCCTGGGCGAGCCCAACTATGGCTACACCTTC; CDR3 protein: CATLGEPNYGYTF
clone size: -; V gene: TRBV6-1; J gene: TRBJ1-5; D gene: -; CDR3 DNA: TGTGCCAGCAGTGCTTATCTCTGGCGGGGTAATCAGCCCCAGCATTTT; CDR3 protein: CASSAYLWRGNQPQHF
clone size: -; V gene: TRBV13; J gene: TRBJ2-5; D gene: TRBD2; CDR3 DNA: TGTGCCAGCAGCTTAGTGGCGGGAGAGGATCGAGAGACCCAGTACTTC; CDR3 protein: CASSLVAGEDRETQYF
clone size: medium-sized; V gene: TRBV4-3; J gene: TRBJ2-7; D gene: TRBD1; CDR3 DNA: TGCGCCAGCAGCCAATTCACAGGGGGGAACTACGAGCAGTACTTC; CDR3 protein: CASSQFTGGNYEQYF
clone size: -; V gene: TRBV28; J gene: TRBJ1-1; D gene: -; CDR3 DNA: TGTGCCAGCAGTGCTGGACCGGGGAACACTGAAGCTTTCTTT; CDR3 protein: CASSAGPGNTEAFF
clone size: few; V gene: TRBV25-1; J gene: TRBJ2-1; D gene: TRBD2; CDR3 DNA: TGTGCCAGCAGTGGACTAGCGGGAGGGAATGAGCAGTTCTTC; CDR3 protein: CASSGLAGGNEQFF
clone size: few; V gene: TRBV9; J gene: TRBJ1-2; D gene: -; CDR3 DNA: TGTGCCCGCAGCGTAGAGAGGATAGGGGGGGGTGGCTACACCTTC; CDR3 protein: CARSVERIGGGGYTF
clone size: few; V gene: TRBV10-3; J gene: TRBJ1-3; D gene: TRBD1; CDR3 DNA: TGTGCCATCAGTGTTTTTCAACTCTCTGATCGCGCTAAGCTAGACAGGGATGGAAACACCATATATTTT; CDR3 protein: CAISVFQLSDRAKLDRDGNTIYF
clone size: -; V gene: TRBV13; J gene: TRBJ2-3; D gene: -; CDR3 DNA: TGTGCCAGCAGCTTGCAGGGGGGAGTGACAGATACGCAGTATTTT; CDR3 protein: CASSLQGGVTDTQYF
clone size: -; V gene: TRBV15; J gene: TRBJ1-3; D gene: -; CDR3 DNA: TGTGCCACCAGCAGAGATAGGGGGGCGGTTGACACCATATATTTT; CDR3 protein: CATSRDRGAVDTIYF
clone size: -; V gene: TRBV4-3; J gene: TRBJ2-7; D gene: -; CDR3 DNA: TGCGCCAGCAGCCAAGGGAACGAGCAGTACTTC; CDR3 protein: CASSQGNEQYF
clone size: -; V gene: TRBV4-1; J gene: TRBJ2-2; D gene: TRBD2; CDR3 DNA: TGCGCCAGCAGCCAAGGAGTTGGACTAGCGGGGGACACCGGGGAGCTGTTTTTT; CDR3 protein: CASSQGVGLAGDTGELFF
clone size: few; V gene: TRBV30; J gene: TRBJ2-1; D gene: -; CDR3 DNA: TGTGCCTGGAGCGACCCGCCGGGGGTCAAATTCTTC; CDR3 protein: CAWSDPPGVKFF
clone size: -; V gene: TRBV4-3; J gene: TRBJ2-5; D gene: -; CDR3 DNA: TGCGCCAGCAGCCAAGATAGGTGGGAGACCCAGTACTTC; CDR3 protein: CASSQDRWETQYF
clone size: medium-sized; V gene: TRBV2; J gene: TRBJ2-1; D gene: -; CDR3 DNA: TGTGCCAGCAGTGAAGCGCGACTCTCCAATGAGCAGTTCTTC; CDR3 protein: CASSEARLSNEQFF
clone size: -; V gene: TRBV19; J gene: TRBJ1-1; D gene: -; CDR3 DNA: TGTGCCAGTAGTCCCGCCGGAAGGGAAGCTTTCTTT; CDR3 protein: CASSPAGREAFF